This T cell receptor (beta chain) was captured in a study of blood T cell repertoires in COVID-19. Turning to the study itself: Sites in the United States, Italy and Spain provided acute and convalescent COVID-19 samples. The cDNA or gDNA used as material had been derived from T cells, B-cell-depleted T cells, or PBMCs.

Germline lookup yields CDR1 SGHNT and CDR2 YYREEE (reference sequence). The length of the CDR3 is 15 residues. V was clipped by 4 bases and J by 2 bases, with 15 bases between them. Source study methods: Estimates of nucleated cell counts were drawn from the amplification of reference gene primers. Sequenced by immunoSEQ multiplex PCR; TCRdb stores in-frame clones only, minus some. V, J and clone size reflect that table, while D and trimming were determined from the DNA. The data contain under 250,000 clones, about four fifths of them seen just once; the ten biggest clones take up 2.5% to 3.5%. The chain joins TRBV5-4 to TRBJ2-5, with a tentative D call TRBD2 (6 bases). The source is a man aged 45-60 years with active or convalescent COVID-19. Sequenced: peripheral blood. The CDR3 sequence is CASSPPSATQETQYF. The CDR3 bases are TGTGCCAGCAGCCCCCCTAGCGCAACTCAAGAGACCCAGTACTTC. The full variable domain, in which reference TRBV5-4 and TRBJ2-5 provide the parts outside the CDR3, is ETGVTQSPTHLIKTRGQQVTLRCSSQSGHNTVSWYQQALGQGPQFIFQYYREEENGRGNFPPRFSGLQFPNYSSELNVNALELDDSALYLCASSPPSATQETQYFGPGTRLLVL.